In its sample, the clone carrying this TCR beta chain was seen many times. Each CDR3 protein is one row after TCRdb ran MiXCR on the 5' RACE reads. The table records approximately 40,000 distinct CDR3 sequences, approximately 11% of them present only once. Looked up from germline, CDR1 is GTSNPN and CDR2 is SVGIG (reference sequence). The CDR3 contains 14 residues. The V and J ends lost 4 bases and 0 bases respectively, with 10 bases between them. This entry is derived from a study of early T cells in non-severe SARS-CoV-2 infection. The receptor was derived from an adult who was a healthcare worker with PCR-confirmed SARS-CoV-2 infection or an uninfected control (not recorded which). This sequence joins TRBV30 and TRBJ1-3; D unclear. The sample taken for sequencing was whole blood. CDR3 in DNA: TGTGCCTGGACCTGGGATGTCTCTGGAAACACCATATATTTT. This sequence encodes CAWTWDVSGNTIYF.